This is a list of T cell receptor beta chains from one sample in a study of blood T cell repertoires in COVID-19. Libraries were prepared by immunoSEQ multiplex PCR; TCRdb keeps only in-frame clonotypes and omits some of them. Among about 350,000 clones listed, 90% to 95% were seen once. Material for sequencing was peripheral blood. Receptor source: a woman aged 18-30 years who had recovered from COVID-19. Both conserved end residues are part of each CDR3. The order of the fields is V gene, clone size, D gene, J gene, CDR3 DNA, CDR3 protein. The D gene is left open where the match is weak. For some rows the clone size is stated as once, few or many, or as a class when expanded; others skip it.

>TRBV10-2|.|.|TRBJ1-5
TGCGCCAGCAGTGAGTTTGCGGCCAGCAATCAGCCCCAGCATTTT
CASSEFAASNQPQHF
>TRBV3-1/TRBV3-2|.|.|TRBJ1-1
TGTGCCAGCAGCCGCGGCACGAACACTGAAGCTTTCTTT
CASSRGTNTEAFF
>TRBV19|.|.|TRBJ1-2
TGTGCCAGTAGTATGAATCGGGGTTTGGGCTATGGCTACACCTTC
CASSMNRGLGYGYTF
>TRBV7-9|.|.|TRBJ2-2
TGTGCCAGCAGGCGGGATGGGGGAGTGGCCGGGGAGCTGTTTTTT
CASRRDGGVAGELFF
>TRBV13|.|TRBD1|TRBJ1-3
TGTGCCAGCAGCTTATTTTTTAGGGGGCAAGGAAACACCATATATTTT
CASSLFFRGQGNTIYF
>TRBV30|.|TRBD2|TRBJ2-1
TGTGCCTGGGCGGGGGGCTATGAGCAGTTCTTC
CAWAGGYEQFF
>TRBV12-5|.|TRBD1|TRBJ1-5
TGTGCTAGTGGTTTGCCGACGCGGACAGGGGGCTTGAGCAATCAGCCCCAGCATTTT
CASGLPTRTGGLSNQPQHF
>TRBV6-5|.|TRBD1|TRBJ1-1
TGTGCCAGCAGCCGATACAGGGGAACCAACACTGAAGCTTTCTTT
CASSRYRGTNTEAFF
>TRBV3-1/TRBV3-2|once|TRBD1|TRBJ1-2
TGTGCCAGCAGCCCGTTAGTCCCGCGATGGACAGGGGAGAAAGCTAACTATGGCTACACCTTC
CASSPLVPRWTGEKANYGYTF
>TRBV25-1|.|.|TRBJ1-1
TGTGCCAGCAGTGAATATCCGGGGGTGGGAGCTTTCTTT
CASSEYPGVGAFF
>TRBV23-1|.|TRBD1|TRBJ1-4
TGCGCCAGCAGTCAATCGACAGGGGGGAATGAAAAACTGTTTTTT
CASSQSTGGNEKLFF
>TRBV25-1|.|.|TRBJ1-3
TGTGCCGCCTCGGGGGTACTTGGAAACACCATATATTTT
CAASGVLGNTIYF
>TRBV7-9|once|.|TRBJ2-2
TGTGCCAGCAGCTTAGCCCCGGGGGCCGGGGAGCTGTTTTTT
CASSLAPGAGELFF
>TRBV27|.|.|TRBJ2-3
TGTGCCAGCAGTTTATTCAGGGCAGATACGCAGTATTTT
CASSLFRADTQYF
>TRBV28|.|TRBD1|TRBJ1-2
TGTGCCAGCGTCGATCCGGGACAGGGGCCTCCTAACTATGGCTACACCTTC
CASVDPGQGPPNYGYTF
>TRBV6-5|.|TRBD1|TRBJ1-1
TGTGCCAGTGGACAGGGCCGTAACACTGAAGCTTTCTTT
CASGQGRNTEAFF
>TRBV19|.|.|TRBJ2-6
TGTGCCAGCCACAGCTCTGGGGCCAACGTCCTGACTTTC
CASHSSGANVLTF
>TRBV7-2|.|TRBD1|TRBJ1-5
TGTGCCAGCAGCTTCGGACAGGGAAGGGGCAATCAGCCCCAGCATTTT
CASSFGQGRGNQPQHF
>TRBV14|.|.|TRBJ1-5
TGTGCCAGCAGCCAAGGGGGCTTGGGTAATCAGCCCCAGCATTTT
CASSQGGLGNQPQHF
>TRBV19|.|TRBD2|TRBJ2-5
TGTGCCAGTAGTACTTTGCTGACTAGCGGGCTCTACCAAGAGACCCAGTACTTC
CASSTLLTSGLYQETQYF
>TRBV5-1|.|TRBD1|TRBJ1-3
TGCGCCAGCAGCCCTGGGACAGGGATCGGAAACACCATATATTTT
CASSPGTGIGNTIYF
>TRBV29-1|.|.|TRBJ2-1
TGCAGCTTCGAGGGTTACAATGAGCAGTTCTTC
CSFEGYNEQFF
>TRBV27|once|.|TRBJ2-2
TGTGCCAGCAGTTTATCCAGGGTTAACACCGGGGAGCTGTTTTTT
CASSLSRVNTGELFF
>TRBV3-1/TRBV3-2|.|.|TRBJ1-2
TGTGCCAGCAGCCAGGGGGGGGGCGCCTATGGCTACACCTTC
CASSQGGGAYGYTF
>TRBV5-4|.|TRBD2|TRBJ2-1
TGTGCCAGCAGCTCGGTAGCGGGAGAGCAGTTCTTC
CASSSVAGEQFF
>TRBV18|.|.|TRBJ1-1
TGTGCCAGCGCCCTGGGCACCCAGAACACTGAAGCTTTCTTT
CASALGTQNTEAFF
>TRBV11-3|.|TRBD2|TRBJ2-1
TGTGCCAGCAGCTTAAGGACTAGCGGCCACGCCAATGAGCAGTTCTTC
CASSLRTSGHANEQFF
>TRBV5-1|.|.|TRBJ2-5
TGCGCCAGCAGCTTCACTAATGGAGAGACCCAGTACTTC
CASSFTNGETQYF
>TRBV20-1|.|.|TRBJ2-1
TGCAGTGCTAGTGCGGGAAATTCCTACAATGAGCAGTTCTTC
CSASAGNSYNEQFF
>TRBV28|.|TRBD1|TRBJ1-6
TGTGCCAGCAGTTTTTTCCAGGGGGTGAGGGTCCTCCCACCCCTCCACTTT
CASSFFQGVRVLPPLHF
>TRBV19|.|.|TRBJ1-2
TGTGCCAGTAGTATAGATCCCACAGGGAGCGGCTCCTATGGCTACACCTTC
CASSIDPTGSGSYGYTF
>TRBV15|.|.|TRBJ2-5
TGTGCCACCAGCAGAGCCTCAAACCGCGGGACAGCGCAAGAGACCCAGTACTTC
CATSRASNRGTAQETQYF
>TRBV20-1|.|.|TRBJ1-6
TGCAGTGCTAGTCCGCGGAGTAGTTCACCCCTCCACTTT
CSASPRSSSPLHF
>TRBV18|.|.|TRBJ1-1
TGTGCCAGCTCACCACCAGGGGTGAACACTGAAGCTTTCTTT
CASSPPGVNTEAFF
>TRBV29-1|.|TRBD1|TRBJ1-1
TGCAGCGGGTGGACAGGGTCAGAGACTGAAGCTTTCTTT
CSGWTGSETEAFF
>TRBV7-2|.|.|TRBJ2-3
TGTGCCAGCAGCTTAACCTCAAGGGGAGATACGCAGTATTTT
CASSLTSRGDTQYF